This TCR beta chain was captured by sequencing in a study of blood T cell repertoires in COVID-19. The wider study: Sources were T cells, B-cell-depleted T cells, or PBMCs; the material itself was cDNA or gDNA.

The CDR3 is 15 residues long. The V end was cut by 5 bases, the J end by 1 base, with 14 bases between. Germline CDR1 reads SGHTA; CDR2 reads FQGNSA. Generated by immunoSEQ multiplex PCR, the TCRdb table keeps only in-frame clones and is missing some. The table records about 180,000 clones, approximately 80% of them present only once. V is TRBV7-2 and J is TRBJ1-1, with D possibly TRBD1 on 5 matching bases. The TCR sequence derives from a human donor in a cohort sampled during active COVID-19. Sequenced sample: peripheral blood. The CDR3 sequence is CASSHRWGGNTEAFF. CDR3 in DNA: TGTGCCAGCAGCCACAGATGGGGCGGGAACACTGAAGCTTTCTTT.